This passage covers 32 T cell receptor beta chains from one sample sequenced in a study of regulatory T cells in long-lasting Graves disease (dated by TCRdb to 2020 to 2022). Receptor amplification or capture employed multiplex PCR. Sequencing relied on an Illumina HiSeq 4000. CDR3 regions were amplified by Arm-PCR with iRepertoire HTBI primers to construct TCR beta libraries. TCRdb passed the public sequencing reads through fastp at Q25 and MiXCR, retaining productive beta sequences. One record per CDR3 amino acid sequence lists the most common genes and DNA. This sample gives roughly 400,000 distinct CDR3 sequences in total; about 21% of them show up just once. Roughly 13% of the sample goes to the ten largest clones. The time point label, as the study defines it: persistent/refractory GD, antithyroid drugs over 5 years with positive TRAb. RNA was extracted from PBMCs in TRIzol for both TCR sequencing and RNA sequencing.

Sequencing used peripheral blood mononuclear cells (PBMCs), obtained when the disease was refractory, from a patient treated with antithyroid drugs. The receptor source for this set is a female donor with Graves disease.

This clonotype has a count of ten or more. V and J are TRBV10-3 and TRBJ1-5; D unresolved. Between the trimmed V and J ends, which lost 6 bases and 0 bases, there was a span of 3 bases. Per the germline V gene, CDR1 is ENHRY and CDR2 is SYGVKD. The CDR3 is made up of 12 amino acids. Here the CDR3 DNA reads TGTGCCATCAGCGATAGCAATCAGCCCCAGCATTTT. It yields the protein CAISDSNQPQHF.

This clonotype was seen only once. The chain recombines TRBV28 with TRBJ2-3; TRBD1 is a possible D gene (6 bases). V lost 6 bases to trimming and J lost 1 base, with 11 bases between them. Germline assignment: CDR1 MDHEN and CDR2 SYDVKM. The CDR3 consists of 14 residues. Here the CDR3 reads CASSSGTRTDTQYF. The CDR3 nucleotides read TGTGCCAGCAGCTCCGGGACACGCACAGATACGCAGTATTTT.

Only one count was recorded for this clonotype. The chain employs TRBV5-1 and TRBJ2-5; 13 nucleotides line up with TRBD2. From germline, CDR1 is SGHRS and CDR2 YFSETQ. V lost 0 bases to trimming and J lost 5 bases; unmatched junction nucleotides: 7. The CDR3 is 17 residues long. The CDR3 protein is CASSLVTSGRAVETQYF. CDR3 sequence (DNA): TGCGCCAGCAGCTTGGTTACTAGCGGGAGGGCCGTGGAGACCCAGTACTTC. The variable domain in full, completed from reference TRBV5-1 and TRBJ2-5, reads KAGVTQTPRYLIKTRGQQVTLSCSPISGHRSVSWYQQTPGQGLQFLFEYFSETQRNKGNFPGRFSGRQFSNSRSEMNVSTLELGDSALYLCASSLVTSGRAVETQYFGPGTRLLVL.

In DNA form, the CDR3 reads TGTGCCAGCAGCGCTATTCCCGCGGCTACTGAAGCTTTCTTT. Encoded protein: CASSAIPAATEAFF. The chain joins TRBV7-9 to TRBJ1-1, with D uncertain. The CDR3 loop spans 14 amino acids. Trimming pared 5 bases from V and 5 bases from J, leaving 15 bases between. From germline, CDR1 is SEHNR and CDR2 FQNEAQ (reference sequence).

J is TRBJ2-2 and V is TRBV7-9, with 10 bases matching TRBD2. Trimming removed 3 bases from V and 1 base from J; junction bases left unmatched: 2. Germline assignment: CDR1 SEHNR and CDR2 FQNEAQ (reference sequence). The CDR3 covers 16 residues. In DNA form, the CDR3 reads TGTGCCAGCAGCTTTCGGACTAGCGGGAACACCGGGGAGCTGTTTTTT. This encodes CASSFRTSGNTGELFF.

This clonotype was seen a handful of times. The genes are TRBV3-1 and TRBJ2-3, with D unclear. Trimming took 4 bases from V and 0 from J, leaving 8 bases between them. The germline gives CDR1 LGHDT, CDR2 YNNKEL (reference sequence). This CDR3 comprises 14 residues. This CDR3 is CASSPPKSTDTQYF. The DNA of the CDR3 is TGTGCCAGCAGCCCACCAAAGAGCACAGATACGCAGTATTTT.

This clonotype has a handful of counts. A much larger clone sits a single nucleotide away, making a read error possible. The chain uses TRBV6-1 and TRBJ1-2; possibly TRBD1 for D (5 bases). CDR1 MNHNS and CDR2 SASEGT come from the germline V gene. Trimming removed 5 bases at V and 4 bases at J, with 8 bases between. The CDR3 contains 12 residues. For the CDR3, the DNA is TGTGCCAGCAGTCCGGGGACCTATGGCTACACCTTC. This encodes CASSPGTYGYTF.

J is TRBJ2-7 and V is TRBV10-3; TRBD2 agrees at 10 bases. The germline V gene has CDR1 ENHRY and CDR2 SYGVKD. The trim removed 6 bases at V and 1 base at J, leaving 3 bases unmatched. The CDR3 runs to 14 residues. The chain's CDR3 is CAIRSSGSSYEQYF. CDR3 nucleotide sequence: TGTGCCATCAGATCTAGCGGGAGTTCCTACGAGCAGTACTTC.

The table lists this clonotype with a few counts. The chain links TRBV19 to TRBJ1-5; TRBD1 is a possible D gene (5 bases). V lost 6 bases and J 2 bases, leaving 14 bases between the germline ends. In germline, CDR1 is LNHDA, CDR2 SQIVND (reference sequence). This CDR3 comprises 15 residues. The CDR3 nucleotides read TGTGCCAGTAGATTGGGGCGGGGTGGCAATCAGCCCCAGCATTTT. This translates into CASRLGRGGNQPQHF.

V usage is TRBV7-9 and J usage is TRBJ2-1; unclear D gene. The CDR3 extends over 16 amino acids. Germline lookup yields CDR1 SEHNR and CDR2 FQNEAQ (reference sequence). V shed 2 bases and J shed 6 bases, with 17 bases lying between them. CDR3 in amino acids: CASSLLGPHAINEQFF. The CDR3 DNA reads TGTGCCAGCAGCTTATTAGGACCACACGCAATCAATGAGCAGTTCTTC.

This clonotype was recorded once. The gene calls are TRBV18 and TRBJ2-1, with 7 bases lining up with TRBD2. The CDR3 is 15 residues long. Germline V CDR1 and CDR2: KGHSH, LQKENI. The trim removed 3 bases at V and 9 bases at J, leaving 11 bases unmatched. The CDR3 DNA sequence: TGTGCCAGCTCACCGTCAGCGGGATTGGGAGGTGAGCAGTTCTTC. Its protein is CASSPSAGLGGEQFF.

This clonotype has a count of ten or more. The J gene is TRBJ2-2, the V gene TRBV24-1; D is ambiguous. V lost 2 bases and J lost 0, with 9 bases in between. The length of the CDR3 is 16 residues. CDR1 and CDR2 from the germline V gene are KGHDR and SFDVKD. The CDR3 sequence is CATSDSGIANTGELFF. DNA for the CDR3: TGTGCCACCAGTGATTCGGGTATAGCGAACACCGGGGAGCTGTTTTTT.

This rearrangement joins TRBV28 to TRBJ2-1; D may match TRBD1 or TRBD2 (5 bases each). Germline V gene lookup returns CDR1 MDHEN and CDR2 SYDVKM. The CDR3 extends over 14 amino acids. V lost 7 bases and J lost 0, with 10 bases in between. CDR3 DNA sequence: TGTGCCAGCACCCCTGGGGGCTCCTACAATGAGCAGTTCTTC. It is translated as CASTPGGSYNEQFF.

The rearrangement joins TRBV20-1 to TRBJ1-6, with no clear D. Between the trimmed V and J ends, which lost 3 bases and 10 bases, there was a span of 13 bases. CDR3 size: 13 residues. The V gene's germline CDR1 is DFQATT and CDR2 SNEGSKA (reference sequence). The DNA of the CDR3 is TGCAGTGCTAGCCCCAATAATCAATCACCCCTCCACTTT. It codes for CSASPNNQSPLHF.

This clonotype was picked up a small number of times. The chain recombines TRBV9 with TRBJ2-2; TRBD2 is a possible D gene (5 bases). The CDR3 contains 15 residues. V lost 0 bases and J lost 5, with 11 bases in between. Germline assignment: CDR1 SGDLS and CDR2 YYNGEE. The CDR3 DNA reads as TGTGCCAGCAGCGTAGATGAGGGAAGGACCGGGGAGCTGTTTTTT. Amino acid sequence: CASSVDEGRTGELFF.

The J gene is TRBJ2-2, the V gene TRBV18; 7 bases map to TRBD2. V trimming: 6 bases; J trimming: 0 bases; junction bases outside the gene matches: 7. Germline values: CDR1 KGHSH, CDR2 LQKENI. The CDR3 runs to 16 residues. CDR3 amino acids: CASSPPLATNTGELFF. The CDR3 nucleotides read TGTGCCAGCTCGCCTCCACTAGCGACGAACACCGGGGAGCTGTTTTTT. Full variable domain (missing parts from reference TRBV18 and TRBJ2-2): NAGVMQNPRHLVRRRGQEARLRCSPMKGHSHVYWYRQLPEEGLKFMVYLQKENIIDESGMPKERFSAEFPKEGPSILRIQQVVRGDSAAYFCASSPPLATNTGELFFGEGSRLTVL.

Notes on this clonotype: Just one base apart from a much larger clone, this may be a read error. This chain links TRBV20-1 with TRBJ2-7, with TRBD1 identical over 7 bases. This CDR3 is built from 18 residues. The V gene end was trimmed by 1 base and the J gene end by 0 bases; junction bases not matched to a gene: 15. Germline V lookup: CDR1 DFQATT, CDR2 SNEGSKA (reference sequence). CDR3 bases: TGCAGTGCTAGAGTTCAGGGGGTGATCGGGCCTGCCTCCTACGAGCAGTACTTC. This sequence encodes CSARVQGVIGPASYEQYF.

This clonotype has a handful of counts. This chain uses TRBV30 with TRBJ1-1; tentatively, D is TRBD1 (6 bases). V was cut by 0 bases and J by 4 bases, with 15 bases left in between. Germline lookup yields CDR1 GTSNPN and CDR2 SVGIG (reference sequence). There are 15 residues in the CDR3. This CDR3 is CAWSVTGTIATEAFF. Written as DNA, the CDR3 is TGTGCCTGGAGTGTCACAGGGACGATTGCCACTGAAGCTTTCTTT. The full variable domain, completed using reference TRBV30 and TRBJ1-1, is SQTIHQWPATLVQPVGSPLSLECTVEGTSNPNLYWYRQAAGRGLQLLFYSVGIGQISSEVPQNLSASRPQDRQFILSSKKLLLSDSGFYLCAWSVTGTIATEAFFGQGTRLTVV.

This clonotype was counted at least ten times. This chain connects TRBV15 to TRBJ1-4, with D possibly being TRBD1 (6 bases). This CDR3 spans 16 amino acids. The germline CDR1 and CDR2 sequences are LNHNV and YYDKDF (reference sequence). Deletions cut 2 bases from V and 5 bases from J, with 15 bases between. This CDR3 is CATSRTPGELNEKLFF. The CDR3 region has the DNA TGTGCCACCAGCAGAACCCCAGGGGAGTTAAATGAAAAACTGTTTTTT.

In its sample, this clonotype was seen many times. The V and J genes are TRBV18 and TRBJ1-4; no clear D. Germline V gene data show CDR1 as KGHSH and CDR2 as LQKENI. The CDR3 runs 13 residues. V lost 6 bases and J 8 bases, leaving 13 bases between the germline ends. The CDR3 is CASSRGVEEKLFF. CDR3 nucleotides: TGTGCCAGCTCTCGAGGAGTCGAGGAAAAACTGTTTTTT.

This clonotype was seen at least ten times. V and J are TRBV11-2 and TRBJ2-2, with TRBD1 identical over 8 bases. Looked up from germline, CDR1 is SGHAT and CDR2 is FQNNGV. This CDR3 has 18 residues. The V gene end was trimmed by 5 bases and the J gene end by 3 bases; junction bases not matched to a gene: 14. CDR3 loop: CASSATLQGVEDTGELFF. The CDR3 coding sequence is TGTGCCAGCAGCGCGACCCTACAGGGGGTCGAGGACACCGGGGAGCTGTTTTTT.

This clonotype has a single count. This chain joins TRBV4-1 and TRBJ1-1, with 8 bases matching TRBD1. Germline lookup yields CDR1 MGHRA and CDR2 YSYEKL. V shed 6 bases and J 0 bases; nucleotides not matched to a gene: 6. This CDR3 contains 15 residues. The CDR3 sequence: CASRWGQEMNTEAFF. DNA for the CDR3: TGCGCCAGCAGATGGGGACAGGAGATGAACACTGAAGCTTTCTTT.

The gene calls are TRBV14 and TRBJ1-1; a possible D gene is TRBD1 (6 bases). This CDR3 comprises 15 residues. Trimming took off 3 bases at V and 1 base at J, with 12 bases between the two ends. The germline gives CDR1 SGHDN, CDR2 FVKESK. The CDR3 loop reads CASSQGWTANTEAFF. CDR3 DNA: TGTGCCAGCAGCCAGGGATGGACAGCGAACACTGAAGCTTTCTTT.

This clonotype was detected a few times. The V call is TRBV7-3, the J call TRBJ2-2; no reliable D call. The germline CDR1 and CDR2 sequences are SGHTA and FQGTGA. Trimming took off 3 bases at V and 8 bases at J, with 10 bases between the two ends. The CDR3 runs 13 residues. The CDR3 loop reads CASSFQLGGELFF. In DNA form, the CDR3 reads TGTGCCAGCAGCTTTCAGCTGGGGGGGGAGCTGTTTTTT.

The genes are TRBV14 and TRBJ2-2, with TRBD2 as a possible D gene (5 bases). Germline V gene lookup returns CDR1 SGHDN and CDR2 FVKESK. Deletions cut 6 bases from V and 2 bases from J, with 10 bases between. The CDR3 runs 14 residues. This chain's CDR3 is CASRGVINTGELFF. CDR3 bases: TGTGCCAGCAGGGGAGTTATCAACACCGGGGAGCTGTTTTTT.

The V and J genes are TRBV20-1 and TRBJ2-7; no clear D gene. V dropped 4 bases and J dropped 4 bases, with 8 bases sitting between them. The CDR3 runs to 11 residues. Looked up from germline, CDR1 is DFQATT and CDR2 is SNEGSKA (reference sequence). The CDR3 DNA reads TGCAGTGCTACCATTTTGTACGAGCAGTACTTC. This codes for CSATILYEQYF.

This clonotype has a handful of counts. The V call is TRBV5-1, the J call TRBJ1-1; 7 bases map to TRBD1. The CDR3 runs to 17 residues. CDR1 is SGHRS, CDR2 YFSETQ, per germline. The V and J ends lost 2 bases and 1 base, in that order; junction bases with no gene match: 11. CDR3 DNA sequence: TGCGCCAGCAGCTTCGCCGGGACAGCTGATCAGAACACTGAAGCTTTCTTT. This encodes CASSFAGTADQNTEAFF.

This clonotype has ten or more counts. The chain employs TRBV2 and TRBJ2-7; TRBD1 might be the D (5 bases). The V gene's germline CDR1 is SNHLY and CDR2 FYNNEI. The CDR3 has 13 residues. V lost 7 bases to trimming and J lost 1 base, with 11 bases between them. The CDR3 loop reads CASTRAGSYEQYF. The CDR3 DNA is TGTGCCAGCACTCGGGCAGGGTCCTACGAGCAGTACTTC.

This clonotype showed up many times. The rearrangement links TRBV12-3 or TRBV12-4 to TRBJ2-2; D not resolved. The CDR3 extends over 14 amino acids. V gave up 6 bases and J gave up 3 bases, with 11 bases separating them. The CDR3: CASSPVFDTGELFF. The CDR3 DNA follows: TGTGCCAGCAGCCCGGTTTTCGACACCGGGGAGCTGTTTTTT.

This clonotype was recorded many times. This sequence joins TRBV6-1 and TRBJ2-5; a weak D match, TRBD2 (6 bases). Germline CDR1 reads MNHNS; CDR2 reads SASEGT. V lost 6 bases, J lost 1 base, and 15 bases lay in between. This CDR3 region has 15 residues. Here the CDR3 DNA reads TGTGCCAGCAGCCCGGGACTGAACCCCCAAGAGACCCAGTACTTC. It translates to CASSPGLNPQETQYF.

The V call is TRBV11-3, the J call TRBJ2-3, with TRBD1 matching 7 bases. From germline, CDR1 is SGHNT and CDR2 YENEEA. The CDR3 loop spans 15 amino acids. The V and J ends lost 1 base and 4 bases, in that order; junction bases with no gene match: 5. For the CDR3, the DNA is TGTGCCAGCAGCTTAGGGGCGACAGGGTCAGATACGCAGTATTTT. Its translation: CASSLGATGSDTQYF.

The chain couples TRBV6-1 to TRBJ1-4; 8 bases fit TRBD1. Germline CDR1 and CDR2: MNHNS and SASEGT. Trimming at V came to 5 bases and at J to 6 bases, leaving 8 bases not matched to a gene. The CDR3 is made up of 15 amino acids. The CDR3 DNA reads TGTGCCAGCAGTAAACAGGGGGAAGGTTATGAAAAACTGTTTTTT. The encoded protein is CASSKQGEGYEKLFF.